This TCR beta chain was recorded in a study of blood T cell repertoires in COVID-19 (dated by TCRdb to about 2020). Concerning the study at large: Samples from collaborators originated in the United States, Italy and Spain and spanned both the acute and convalescent phases of COVID-19. The prospective study material was composed of cDNA or gDNA derived from T cells, B-cell-depleted T cells, or PBMCs. Deeply sampled blood TCRbeta repertoires from subjects exposed to, actively infected with, or recovered from COVID-19 were included in the dataset. The repertoires were released in a freely available public database intended as a resource for research on the immune response to SARS-CoV-2. The samples were drawn from two sources: the first 160 participants of the ongoing ImmuneRACE study, and 1,254 subjects contributed by 6 global collaborators. A de-identified subject ID, COVID-19 status, age in years and sex were almost always included in the sample metadata. Where available, HLA class I and class II types were obtained from metadata supplied by the sample provider rather than from assay-based typing.

Participants in the prospective study were enrolled through a virtual design, were aged roughly 18 to 100 years, and lived in under 25 United States geographic areas. In the prospective study, cohorts were assigned on the basis of participant-reported clinical history obtained from a screening survey and a study questionnaire. ImmuneRACE Cohort 3 recovered participants were defined by two consecutive negative NP/OP PCR tests, healthcare professional clearance, or symptom resolution. Each participant in the prospective study had whole blood, serum and a nasopharyngeal or oropharyngeal swab collected by mobile phlebotomists. Over a roughly 2-month period, participants in the prospective study had the option of providing additional blood draws and questionnaires. Before DNA extraction, prospective study blood samples were shipped either frozen or at room temperature. TCRbeta CDR3 regions were amplified from genomic DNA by means of the immunoSEQ Assay, a bias-controlled multiplex PCR. Turning to the authors' computational methods: Nucleated cell counts per sample were estimated from amplification of reference gene primers within the assay. Sequence reads were collapsed and filtered to measure the absolute abundance of every unique TCRbeta CDR3 rearrangement. For each sample, productive Simpson clonality was calculated as the square root of Simpson's diversity index over productive rearrangements. The source is immuneACCESS, and TCRdb retained only in-frame sequences with V and J called. Part of the clones is not carried over; for the studies checked, unresolved V genes explain less than half of this, and the remainder is unexplained. The DNA was the basis for D and trimming; V, J and clone size are from that table. In this sample the table shows 300,000 to 350,000 clones, over 70% of which occur a single time. Less than 5.5% of the sample is held by the ten biggest clonotypes.

As to this clone: Its antigen is still unknown. One base away there is no much larger clone; base qualities are not given.

Beyond this particular receptor, the publication reports: The amount of clinical and demographic metadata varied by source and participant and was provided uncurated.

The CDR3 numbers 13 residues from cysteine through phenylalanine. Of the read, only the CDR3 DNA is kept; its 39 bases are in frame from base 1. In the germline V gene (reference sequence), CDR1 corresponds to PRHDT and CDR2 to FYEKMQ. Deletion took 1 base off V and 4 bases off J, with a span of 8 bases between the germline ends. This receptor was taken from a man aged 25 to 45 who had recovered from COVID-19. This receptor chain uses TRBV13 and TRBJ2-7, and TRBD1 may be the D gene, going by 5 matching bases. The sample taken for sequencing was PBMCs or T cells enriched from blood (not recorded which). In nucleotide form, the sequence is TGTGCCAGCAGCTTAGAAGGGGAATACGAGCAGTACTTC. Its protein product is CASSLEGEYEQYF.